The 26 T cell receptor beta chains reported below all come from one sample, sequenced in a study of blood T cell repertoires in COVID-19. Libraries were prepared by immunoSEQ multiplex PCR; TCRdb keeps only in-frame clonotypes and omits some of them. The sample has roughly 35,000 clones, around nine tenths seen once. Sequencing used peripheral blood. The receptors stem from an older man with acute or convalescent COVID-19.

This clone has only one observation. The chain joins TRBV19 to TRBJ1-5; D is perhaps TRBD1 (5 bases). Germline-derived CDR1 and CDR2 are LNHDA and SQIVND (reference sequence). Trimming cost V 4 bases and J 2 bases, with 15 bases left between them. The CDR3 contains 16 residues. The CDR3 DNA reads TGTGCCAGTAGTAGGCTGGGTGGAGGGGGCAATCAGCCCCAGCATTTT. Amino acids: CASSRLGGGGNQPQHF.

The chain employs TRBV5-1 and TRBJ1-1, with unresolved D. The ends were cut back, 1 base at V and 0 bases at J, with 4 bases in the middle. Germline V gives CDR1 SGHRS, CDR2 YFSETQ. The CDR3 runs to 13 residues. CDR3 DNA sequence: TGCGCCAGCAGCTTGTCTCTGAACACTGAAGCTTTCTTT. It translates to CASSLSLNTEAFF. The full variable domain, rest sourced from reference TRBV5-1 and TRBJ1-1, is KAGVTQTPRYLIKTRGQQVTLSCSPISGHRSVSWYQQTPGQGLQFLFEYFSETQRNKGNFPGRFSGRQFSNSRSEMNVSTLELGDSALYLCASSLSLNTEAFFGQGTRLTVV.

The chain combines TRBV5-4 with TRBJ2-7; 14 bases fit TRBD2. V dropped 3 bases and J dropped 6; count of bases not matched to a gene: 5. Germline-derived CDR1 and CDR2 are SGHNT and YYREEE (reference sequence). The CDR3 covers 15 residues. In DNA, the CDR3 is TGTGCCAGCAGCTCGGGGACTAGCGGGAGACTCGAGCAGTACTTC. It codes for CASSSGTSGRLEQYF.

V is TRBV19 and J is TRBJ2-7; 10 nucleotides line up with TRBD2. The germline V gene has CDR1 LNHDA and CDR2 SQIVND (reference sequence). This CDR3 has 14 residues. The V segment lost 6 bases and the J segment 6 bases; nucleotides outside the gene matches: 8. CDR3 nucleotide sequence: TGTGCCAGTAGCAACCTAGCGGGAGTTGCCGAGCAGTACTTC. This gives the protein CASSNLAGVAEQYF.

The chain employs TRBV28 and TRBJ1-2; TRBD1 is a possible D gene (5 bases). V lost 0 bases and J lost 8, with 19 bases in between. The germline CDR1 and CDR2 sequences are MDHEN and SYDVKM. This CDR3 region has 16 residues. The CDR3, as DNA: TGTGCCAGCAGTTTATGGCGGCGGGGCGACGGAGAGGGCTACACCTTC. Translated: CASSLWRRGDGEGYTF.

The chain has TRBV7-3 and TRBJ1-2, with 8 bases lining up with TRBD1. CDR1 is SGHTA and CDR2 is FQGTGA in the germline V gene. The CDR3 runs 15 residues. Trimming removed 6 bases from V and 4 bases from J; junction bases left unmatched: 10. The CDR3 nucleotides are TGTGCCAGCAGTCCCGGACAGGGTAAAGGCTATGGCTACACCTTC. It specifies CASSPGQGKGYGYTF.

The V and J genes are TRBV18 and TRBJ2-1; TRBD2 matches at 11 bases. V dropped 6 bases and J dropped 4; count of bases not matched to a gene: 5. This CDR3 region has 15 residues. The germline V gene has CDR1 KGHSH and CDR2 LQKENI. The CDR3 reads CASSPTSGIYNEQFF. The DNA of the CDR3 is TGTGCCAGCTCCCCGACTAGCGGGATTTACAATGAGCAGTTCTTC.

The chain couples TRBV7-2 to TRBJ2-5, with 7 nucleotides matching TRBD1. This CDR3 has 15 residues. V shed 3 bases and J 2 bases; nucleotides not matched to a gene: 6. Germline V CDR1 and CDR2: SGHTA, FQGNSA. CDR3 coding DNA: TGTGCCAGCAGCTTCCTAACGACAGGGCAAGAGACCCAGTACTTC. Its translation is CASSFLTTGQETQYF.

J is TRBJ2-7 and V is TRBV19; D remains unclear. The CDR3 extends over 14 amino acids. CDR1 is LNHDA and CDR2 is SQIVND in the germline V gene (reference sequence). V was pared by 4 bases and J by 2 bases, with 12 bases between. The CDR3 nucleotides read TGTGCCAGTAGTACCCGACTGATCACCTACGAGCAGTACTTC. Translation: CASSTRLITYEQYF.

The genes are TRBV4-1 and TRBJ1-1; D might be TRBD1 (5 bases). V was trimmed by 4 bases and J by 2 bases, leaving 11 bases between them. Germline V CDR1 and CDR2: MGHRA, YSYEKL. CDR3 size: 14 residues. Written as DNA, the CDR3 is TGCGCCAGCAGCCTAGATGACAGTAACACTGAAGCTTTCTTT. It encodes CASSLDDSNTEAFF.

In this sample, this clone turned up a few times. The genes are TRBV7-2 and TRBJ2-7; 9 bases line up with TRBD1. There are 15 residues in the CDR3. Losses at the gene ends were 5 bases for V and 6 bases for J; bases not matched to a gene: 11. CDR1 and CDR2 (germline): SGHTA, FQGNSA. In nucleotides, the CDR3 is TGTGCCAGCAGCCCACGGACAGGGGTGCAATCCGAGCAGTACTTC. It yields the protein CASSPRTGVQSEQYF. The whole variable domain, remainder taken from reference TRBV7-2 and TRBJ2-7, is GAGVSQSPSNKVTEKGKDVELRCDPISGHTALYWYRQSLGQGLEFLIYFQGNSAPDKSGLPSDRFSAERTGGSVSTLTIQRTQQEDSAVYLCASSPRTGVQSEQYFGPGTRLTVT.

The chain is built from TRBV15 and TRBJ1-3, with 8 bases identical to TRBD1. The V and J ends lost 8 bases and 1 base, in that order; junction bases with no gene match: 1. Germline values: CDR1 LNHNV, CDR2 YYDKDF (reference sequence). The CDR3 length is 13 residues. CDR3 amino acids: CATGQGSGNTIYF. The CDR3 bases are TGTGCCACCGGACAGGGTTCTGGAAACACCATATATTTT.

The chain has TRBV19 and TRBJ1-1; D uncertain. V shed 3 bases and J shed 4 bases, with 12 bases lying between them. CDR1 and CDR2 (germline): LNHDA, SQIVND (reference sequence). The CDR3 covers 14 residues. The CDR3 loop is CASSMDYEGTEAFF. The CDR3 DNA sequence: TGTGCCAGTAGTATGGACTATGAGGGCACTGAAGCTTTCTTT.

The chain is built from TRBV7-9 and TRBJ1-5; D might be TRBD1 (6 bases). This CDR3 has 14 residues. The germline CDR1 and CDR2 sequences are SEHNR and FQNEAQ (reference sequence). V was shortened by 4 bases and J by 7 bases, with 14 bases between the two germline ends. The CDR3 sequence is CASSWGQGGQPQHF. CDR3 DNA: TGTGCCAGCAGCTGGGGGCAGGGTGGGCAGCCCCAGCATTTT.

This clone was picked up one time. The rearrangement uses TRBV6-6 and TRBJ2-7, with D perhaps matching TRBD2 (6 bases). This CDR3 is 14 amino acids long. Deletions cut 7 bases from V and 4 bases from J, with 17 bases between. Germline CDR1 and CDR2: MNHNY and SVGAGI (reference sequence). In nucleotides, the CDR3 is TGTGCCAGCAATGGGTTCGGGGGTGGGTACGAGCAGTACTTC. As protein: CASNGFGGGYEQYF.

In this sample, this clone turned up once. The chain is built from TRBV7-2 and TRBJ2-3; 10 positions match TRBD2. Per germline, CDR1 SGHTA and CDR2 FQGNSA. The CDR3 is made up of 16 amino acids. J lost 2 bases, V lost 5 bases, and 7 bases had no gene match. The CDR3: CASSPTSGILTDTQYF. Written as DNA, the CDR3 is TGTGCCAGCAGCCCTACTAGCGGGATCCTCACAGATACGCAGTATTTT. The whole variable domain, remainder taken from reference TRBV7-2 and TRBJ2-3, is GAGVSQSPSNKVTEKGKDVELRCDPISGHTALYWYRQSLGQGLEFLIYFQGNSAPDKSGLPSDRFSAERTGGSVSTLTIQRTQQEDSAVYLCASSPTSGILTDTQYFGPGTRLTVL.

CDR3 DNA sequence: TGTGCCAGCAGCTTATATCGGGCAGGGGGAGCCAAAAACATTCAGTACTTC. This translates into CASSLYRAGGAKNIQYF. The chain carries TRBV7-2 and TRBJ2-4; 7 bases line up with TRBD1. From germline, CDR1 is SGHTA and CDR2 FQGNSA. Losses at the gene ends were 2 bases for V and 0 bases for J; bases not matched to a gene: 7. CDR3 length: 17 residues. Filled out from reference TRBV7-2 and TRBJ2-4, the complete variable domain reads GAGVSQSPSNKVTEKGKDVELRCDPISGHTALYWYRQSLGQGLEFLIYFQGNSAPDKSGLPSDRFSAERTGGSVSTLTIQRTQQEDSAVYLCASSLYRAGGAKNIQYFGAGTRLSVL.

The rearrangement joins TRBV3-1 (or the pseudogene TRBV3-2) to TRBJ2-6; 8 nucleotides match TRBD1. Unmatched junction bases numbered 1, after V lost 4 bases and J lost 2 bases. Germline V CDR1 and CDR2: LGHDT, YNNKEL (reference sequence). This CDR3 comprises 15 residues. Written as DNA, the CDR3 is TGTGCCAGCAGCCCGGACAGGGCTGGGGCCAACGTCCTGACTTTC. As protein: CASSPDRAGANVLTF.

This sequence joins TRBV6-5 and TRBJ2-7, with TRBD2 identical over 13 bases. Looked up from germline, CDR1 is MNHEY and CDR2 is SVGAGI. Trimming took 4 bases from V and 4 from J; bases not matched to a gene: 7. The CDR3 extends over 16 amino acids. The CDR3 DNA sequence: TGTGCCAGCAGTTCTCCCCGGACTAGCGGGAGTTACGAGCAGTACTTC. Amino acid sequence: CASSSPRTSGSYEQYF.

This chain links TRBV7-2 with TRBJ2-7, with 7 bases lining up with TRBD2. The CDR3 has 17 residues. J gave up 0 bases and V 0 bases, and 8 bases lay outside the gene matches. Germline V CDR1 and CDR2: SGHTA, FQGNSA. As DNA, the CDR3 is TGTGCCAGCAGCTTAGCCGTTAGCGGGTCAAGCTCCTACGAGCAGTACTTC. This sequence encodes CASSLAVSGSSSYEQYF.

The V and J genes are TRBV7-2 and TRBJ1-6, with 9 bases that match TRBD1. This CDR3 has 15 residues. Germline V gene lookup returns CDR1 SGHTA and CDR2 FQGNSA. Unmatched junction bases numbered 9, after V lost 5 bases and J lost 10 bases. The CDR3 DNA follows: TGTGCCAGCAGCGTCGGGACAGGGTTATACTCACCCCTCCACTTT. Protein product: CASSVGTGLYSPLHF.

This clone was recorded a few times. CDR3 DNA sequence: TGTGCCACAGGAGGGGCAACTAGCGGGAGCACAGATACGCAGTATTTT. It is translated as CATGGATSGSTDTQYF. The rearrangement uses TRBV10-3 and TRBJ2-3; 9 bases are a match to TRBD2. J gave up 0 bases and V 10 bases, and 11 bases lay outside the gene matches. Germline V gives CDR1 ENHRY, CDR2 SYGVKD. The CDR3 is 16 residues long.

There are a few counts of this clone. The CDR3 sequence is CASSRLAGGQNEQFF. CDR3 sequence (DNA): TGCGCCAGCAGCAGACTAGCGGGAGGGCAAAATGAGCAGTTCTTC. V gene TRBV4-3 combines with J gene TRBJ2-1; 14 bases align to TRBD2. Trimming at V came to 5 bases and at J to 7 bases, leaving 4 bases not matched to a gene. The CDR3 has 15 amino acids. Per the germline V gene, CDR1 is LGHNA and CDR2 is YSLEER.

This chain joins TRBV28 and TRBJ1-1, with D possibly being TRBD1 (5 bases). V was shortened by 2 bases and J by 5 bases, with 6 bases between the two germline ends. This CDR3 contains 12 residues. Germline CDR1 reads MDHEN; CDR2 reads SYDVKM. CDR3 protein: CASSLGATEAFF. The CDR3 coding sequence is TGTGCCAGCAGTTTAGGGGCTACTGAAGCTTTCTTT.

The rearrangement links TRBV5-1 to TRBJ2-2, with 10 bases that match TRBD2. The junction had 5 bases not matched to a gene; V was cut back by 1 base and J by 5 bases. Germline CDR1 reads SGHRS; CDR2 reads YFSETQ. The CDR3 contains 16 residues. CDR3 protein: CASSLLAGDGTGELFF. As DNA, the CDR3 is TGCGCCAGCAGCTTGCTAGCGGGAGATGGGACCGGGGAGCTGTTTTTT.

The chain joins TRBV28 to TRBJ2-7; TRBD1 agrees at 9 bases. V lost 5 bases and J lost 2; bases outside the gene matches: 4. Germline V gene data show CDR1 as MDHEN and CDR2 as SYDVKM. The CDR3 consists of 14 residues. In nucleotides, the CDR3 is TGTGCCAGCAGTCCGGGACAGGGACCCTACGAGCAGTACTTC. This codes for CASSPGQGPYEQYF.